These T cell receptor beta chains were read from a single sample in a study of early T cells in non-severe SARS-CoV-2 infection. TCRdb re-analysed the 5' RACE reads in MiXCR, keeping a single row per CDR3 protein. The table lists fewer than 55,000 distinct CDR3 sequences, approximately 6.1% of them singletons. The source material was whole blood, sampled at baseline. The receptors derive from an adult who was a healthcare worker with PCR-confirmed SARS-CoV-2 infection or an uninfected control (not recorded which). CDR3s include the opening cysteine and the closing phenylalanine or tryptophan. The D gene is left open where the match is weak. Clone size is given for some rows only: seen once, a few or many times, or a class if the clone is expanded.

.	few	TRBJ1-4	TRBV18	TGTGCCAGCTCATCCTTTGACGGTAATGAAAAACTGTTTTTT	CASSSFDGNEKLFF
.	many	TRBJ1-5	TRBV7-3	TGTGCCAGCAGCTTGGGATCAGGGGGCAATCAGCCCCAGCATTTT	CASSLGSGGNQPQHF
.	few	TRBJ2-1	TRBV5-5	TGTGCCAGCAGCCCGAACGGGATCAATGAGCAGTTCTTC	CASSPNGINEQFF
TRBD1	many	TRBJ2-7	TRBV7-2	TGTGCCAGCAGCCGCCCGGGACAGGGAAGCTACGAGCAGTACTTC	CASSRPGQGSYEQYF
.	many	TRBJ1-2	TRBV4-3	TGCGCCAGCAGCCAAGATTTGTCGTCAAGCTATGGCTACACCTTC	CASSQDLSSSYGYTF
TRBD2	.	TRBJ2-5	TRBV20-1	TGCAGTGCCCTTCTCTTAGCGGGTTCATCACAAGAGACCCAGTACTTC	CSALLLAGSSQETQYF
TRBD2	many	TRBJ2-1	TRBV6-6	TGTGCCAGCAGGGCTACTAGCGGGAGGAGCAATGAGCAGTTCTTC	CASRATSGRSNEQFF
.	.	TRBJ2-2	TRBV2	TGTGCCTGCAGGTCAACACCGGCGAACACCGGGGAGCTGTTTTTT	CACRSTPANTGELFF
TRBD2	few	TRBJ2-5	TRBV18	TGTGCCAGCTCACCAAACTCTGGAGCGGGGGAGACCCAGTACTTC	CASSPNSGAGETQYF
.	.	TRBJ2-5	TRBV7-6	TGTGCCAGCAGCCCCCGGGGTGGCCTCGGGACCCAGTACTTC	CASSPRGGLGTQYF
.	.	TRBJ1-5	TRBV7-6	TGTGCCAGCAGCCAGAGGGCTGGGGGAGGCAATCAGCCCCAGCATTTT	CASSQRAGGGNQPQHF
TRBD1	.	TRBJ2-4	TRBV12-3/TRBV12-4	TGTGCCAGCAGTCTCCCCGGGACAGGGGATGGCATTCAGTACTTC	CASSLPGTGDGIQYF
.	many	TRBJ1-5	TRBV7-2	TGTGCCAGCAGCTTAGCCCCTAATCAGCCCCAGCATTTT	CASSLAPNQPQHF